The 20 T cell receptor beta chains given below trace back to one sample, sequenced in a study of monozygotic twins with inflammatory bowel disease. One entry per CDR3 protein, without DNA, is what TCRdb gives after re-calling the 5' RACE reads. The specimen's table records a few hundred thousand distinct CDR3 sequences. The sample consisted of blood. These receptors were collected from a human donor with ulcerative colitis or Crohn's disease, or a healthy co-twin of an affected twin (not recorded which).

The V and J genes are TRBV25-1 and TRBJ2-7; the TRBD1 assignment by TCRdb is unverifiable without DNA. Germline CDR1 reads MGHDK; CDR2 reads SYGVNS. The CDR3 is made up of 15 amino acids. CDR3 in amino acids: CASSDWGRETYEQYF.

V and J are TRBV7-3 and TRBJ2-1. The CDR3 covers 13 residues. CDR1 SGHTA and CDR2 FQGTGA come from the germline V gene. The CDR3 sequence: CASSRSSYNEQFF.

This chain's CDR3 is CASSYDSTSQETQYF. This chain connects TRBV6-2 or TRBV6-3 to TRBJ2-5. The CDR3 is 15 residues long. CDR1 MNHEY and CDR2 SVGEGT come from the germline V gene.

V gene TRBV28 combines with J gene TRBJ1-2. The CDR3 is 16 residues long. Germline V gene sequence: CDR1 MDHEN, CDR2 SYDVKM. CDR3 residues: CASSLPVSPRRDGYTF.

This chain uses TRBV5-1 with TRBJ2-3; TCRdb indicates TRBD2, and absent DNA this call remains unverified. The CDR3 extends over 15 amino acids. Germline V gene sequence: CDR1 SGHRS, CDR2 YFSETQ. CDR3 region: CASSFSGGQADTQYF.

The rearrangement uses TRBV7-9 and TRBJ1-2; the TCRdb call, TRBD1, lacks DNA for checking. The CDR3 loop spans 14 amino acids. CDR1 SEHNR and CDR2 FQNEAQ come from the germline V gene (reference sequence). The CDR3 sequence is CASSGRGRGGGYTF.

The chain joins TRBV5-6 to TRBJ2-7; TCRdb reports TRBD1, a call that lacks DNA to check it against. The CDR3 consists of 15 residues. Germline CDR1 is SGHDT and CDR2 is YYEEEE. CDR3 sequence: CASSFSQGAFYEQYF.

The CDR3 protein is CASSYSRRTNTGELFF. The V and J genes are TRBV6-5 and TRBJ2-2. The V gene's germline CDR1 is MNHEY and CDR2 SVGAGI. The CDR3 is 16 residues long.

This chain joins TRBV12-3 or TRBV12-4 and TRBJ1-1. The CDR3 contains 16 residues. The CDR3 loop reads CASSWERGAGNTEAFF.

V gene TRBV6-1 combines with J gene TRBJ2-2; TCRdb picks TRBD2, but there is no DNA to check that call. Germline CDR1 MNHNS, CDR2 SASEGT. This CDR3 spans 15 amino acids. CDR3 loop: CASIRASGNTGELFF.

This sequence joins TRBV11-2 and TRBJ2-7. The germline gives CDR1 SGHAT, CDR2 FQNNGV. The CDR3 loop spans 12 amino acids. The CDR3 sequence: CASSFDWWEQYF.

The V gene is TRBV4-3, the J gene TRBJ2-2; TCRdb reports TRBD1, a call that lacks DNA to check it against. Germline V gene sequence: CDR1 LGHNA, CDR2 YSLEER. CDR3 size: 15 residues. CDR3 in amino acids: CASSQEGGGYGELFF.

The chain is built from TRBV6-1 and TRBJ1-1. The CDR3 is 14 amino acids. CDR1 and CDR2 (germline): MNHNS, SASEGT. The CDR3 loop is CASSEVGGNTEAFF.

The CDR3 region is CASSLGTVGTYEQYF. The genes are TRBV3-1 and TRBJ2-7; the TRBD1 assignment by TCRdb is unverifiable without DNA. The germline V gene encodes CDR1 LGHDT and CDR2 YNNKEL (reference sequence). This CDR3 has 15 amino acids.

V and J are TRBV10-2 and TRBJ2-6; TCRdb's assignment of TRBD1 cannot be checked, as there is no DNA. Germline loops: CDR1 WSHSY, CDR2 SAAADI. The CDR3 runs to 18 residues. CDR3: CASRGTGTGGSGANVLTF.

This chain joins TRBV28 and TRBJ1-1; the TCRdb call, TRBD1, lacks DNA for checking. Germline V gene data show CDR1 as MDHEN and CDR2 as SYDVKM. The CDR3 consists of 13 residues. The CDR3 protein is CASRPDTYTEAFF.

CDR3 loop: CASSLASGGTTDTQYF. The chain joins TRBV7-2 to TRBJ2-3; absent DNA, TCRdb's TRBD1 call cannot be checked. CDR1 and CDR2 from the germline V gene are SGHTA and FQGNSA. The CDR3 covers 16 residues.

CDR3 amino acids: CASSLVRGAESNQPQHF. The chain combines TRBV7-9 with TRBJ1-5; TCRdb lists TRBD1, though no DNA is available to test this call. The CDR3 sequence is 17 residues long. The germline CDR1 and CDR2 sequences are SEHNR and FQNEAQ (reference sequence).

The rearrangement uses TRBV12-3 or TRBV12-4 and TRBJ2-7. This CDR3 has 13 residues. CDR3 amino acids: CASSLFTAYEQYF.

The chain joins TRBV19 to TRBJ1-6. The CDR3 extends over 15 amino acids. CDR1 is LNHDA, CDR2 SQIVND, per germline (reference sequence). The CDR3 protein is CASSGGGDIYSPLHF.